The clone carrying this T cell receptor (beta chain) has a handful of counts. Its target is unknown. The junction differs from germline at one of its ends, possibly a read error. The sample contains more than one DNA sequence encoding this CDR3. Germline CDR1 SGHTA, CDR2 FQGNSA. The CDR3 is made up of 13 amino acids. The data belong to a study of shared clonotypes between healthy human individuals. The study, taken as a whole, reports: Shared clonotypes: about 4.6% naive CD4, under 4% naive CD8, less than 2.5% memory CD4, 0.4% to 0.5% memory CD8.

Here immunoSEQ multiplex PCR was the method, and the copy in TCRdb shows in-frame clones only, minus some. This table holds about 680,000 clones, around three quarters found once. The source material was memory CD4+ T cells sorted from blood. Subset specified: CD45RA-negative fraction. The rearrangement links TRBV7-2 to TRBJ2-3; D is possibly TRBD2 (6 bases). This sequence was found in a woman under 40 in good health. CDR3 sequence reads: CASSLANTDTQYF. CDR3 DNA: TGTGCCAGCAGCCTAGCGAACACAGATACGCAGTATTTT.